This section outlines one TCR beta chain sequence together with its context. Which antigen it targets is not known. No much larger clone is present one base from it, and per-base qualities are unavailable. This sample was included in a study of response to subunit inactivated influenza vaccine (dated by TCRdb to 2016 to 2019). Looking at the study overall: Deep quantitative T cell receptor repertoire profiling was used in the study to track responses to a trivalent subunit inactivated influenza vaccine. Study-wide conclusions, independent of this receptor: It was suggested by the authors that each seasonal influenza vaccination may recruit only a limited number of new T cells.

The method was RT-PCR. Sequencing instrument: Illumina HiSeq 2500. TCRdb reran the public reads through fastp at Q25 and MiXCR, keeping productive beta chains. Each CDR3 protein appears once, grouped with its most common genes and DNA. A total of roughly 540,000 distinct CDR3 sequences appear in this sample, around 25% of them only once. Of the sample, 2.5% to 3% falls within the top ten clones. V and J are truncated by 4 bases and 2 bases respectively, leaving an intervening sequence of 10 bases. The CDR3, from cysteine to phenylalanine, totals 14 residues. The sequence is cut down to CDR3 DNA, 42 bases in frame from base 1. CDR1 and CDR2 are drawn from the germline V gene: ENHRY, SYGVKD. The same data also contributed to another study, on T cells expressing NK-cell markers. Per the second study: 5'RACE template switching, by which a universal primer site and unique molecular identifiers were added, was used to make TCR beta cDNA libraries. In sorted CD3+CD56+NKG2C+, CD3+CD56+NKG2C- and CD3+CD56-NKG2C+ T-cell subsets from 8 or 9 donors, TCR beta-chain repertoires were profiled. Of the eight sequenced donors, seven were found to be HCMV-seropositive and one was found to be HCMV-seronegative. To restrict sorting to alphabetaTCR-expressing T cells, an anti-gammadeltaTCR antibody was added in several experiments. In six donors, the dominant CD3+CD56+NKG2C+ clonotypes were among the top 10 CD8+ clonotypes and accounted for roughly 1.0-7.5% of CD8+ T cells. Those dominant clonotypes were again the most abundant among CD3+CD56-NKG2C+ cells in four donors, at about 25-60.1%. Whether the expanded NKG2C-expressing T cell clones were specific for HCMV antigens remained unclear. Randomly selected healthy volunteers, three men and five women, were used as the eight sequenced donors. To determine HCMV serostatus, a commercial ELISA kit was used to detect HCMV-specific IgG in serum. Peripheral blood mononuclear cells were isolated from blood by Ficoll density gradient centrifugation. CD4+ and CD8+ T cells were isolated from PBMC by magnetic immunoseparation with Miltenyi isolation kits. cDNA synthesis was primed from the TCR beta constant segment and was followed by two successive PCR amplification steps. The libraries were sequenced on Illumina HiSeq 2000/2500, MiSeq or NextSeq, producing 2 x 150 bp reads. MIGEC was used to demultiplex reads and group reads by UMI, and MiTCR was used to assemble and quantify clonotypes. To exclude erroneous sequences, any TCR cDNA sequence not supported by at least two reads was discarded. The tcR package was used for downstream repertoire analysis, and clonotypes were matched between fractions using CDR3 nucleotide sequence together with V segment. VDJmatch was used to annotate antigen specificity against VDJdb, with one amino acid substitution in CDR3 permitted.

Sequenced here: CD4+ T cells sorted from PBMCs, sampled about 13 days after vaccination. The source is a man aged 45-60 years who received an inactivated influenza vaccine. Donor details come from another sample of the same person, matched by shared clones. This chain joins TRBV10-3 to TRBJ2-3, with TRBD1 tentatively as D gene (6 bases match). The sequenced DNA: TGTGCCATCAGTGTTACAGGGAACACAGATACGCAGTATTTT. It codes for CAISVTGNTDTQYF.